A single TCR beta chain is shown here with its context. Its matching antigen is unknown. These data originate in a study of T cell responses to AZD1222 COVID-19 vaccine. Background on the study: Second doses at about 4 or about 12 weeks were pooled. General observations from the study: A mostly white British donor set with more females was recruited, and clonal diversity was possibly underestimated.

The assay was immunoSEQ multiplex PCR, and TCRdb's table has in-frame clones only and misses some. This table holds some 92,000 clones, over 80% found once. The CDR3 length is 16 residues. From germline, CDR1 is MGHRA and CDR2 YSYEKL. The V segment lost 3 bases and the J segment 9 bases; nucleotides outside the gene matches: 11. The sample was peripheral blood, taken on day 0 of AZD1222 vaccination. J is TRBJ2-1 and V is TRBV4-1; TRBD2 matches at 10 bases. This TCR derives from an adult in good health. The CDR3 nucleotides read TGCGCCAGCAGCCATCCGGGACTAGCGATATCGGCTGAGCAGTTCTTC. Translated: CASSHPGLAISAEQFF.